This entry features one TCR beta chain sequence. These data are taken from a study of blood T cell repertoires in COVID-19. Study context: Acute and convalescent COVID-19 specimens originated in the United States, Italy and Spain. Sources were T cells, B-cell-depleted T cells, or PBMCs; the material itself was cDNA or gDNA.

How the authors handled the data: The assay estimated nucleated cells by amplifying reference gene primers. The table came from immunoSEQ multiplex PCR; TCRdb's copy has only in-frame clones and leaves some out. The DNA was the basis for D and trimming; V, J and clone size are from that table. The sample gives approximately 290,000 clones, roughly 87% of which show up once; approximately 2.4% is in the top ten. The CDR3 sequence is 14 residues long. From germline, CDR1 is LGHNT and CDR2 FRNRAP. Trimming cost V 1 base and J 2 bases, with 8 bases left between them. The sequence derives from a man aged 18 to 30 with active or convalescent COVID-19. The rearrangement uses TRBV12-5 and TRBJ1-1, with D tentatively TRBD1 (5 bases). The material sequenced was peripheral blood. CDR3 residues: CASGLGGHNTEAFF. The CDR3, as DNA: TGTGCTAGTGGTTTGGGAGGACACAACACTGAAGCTTTCTTT.